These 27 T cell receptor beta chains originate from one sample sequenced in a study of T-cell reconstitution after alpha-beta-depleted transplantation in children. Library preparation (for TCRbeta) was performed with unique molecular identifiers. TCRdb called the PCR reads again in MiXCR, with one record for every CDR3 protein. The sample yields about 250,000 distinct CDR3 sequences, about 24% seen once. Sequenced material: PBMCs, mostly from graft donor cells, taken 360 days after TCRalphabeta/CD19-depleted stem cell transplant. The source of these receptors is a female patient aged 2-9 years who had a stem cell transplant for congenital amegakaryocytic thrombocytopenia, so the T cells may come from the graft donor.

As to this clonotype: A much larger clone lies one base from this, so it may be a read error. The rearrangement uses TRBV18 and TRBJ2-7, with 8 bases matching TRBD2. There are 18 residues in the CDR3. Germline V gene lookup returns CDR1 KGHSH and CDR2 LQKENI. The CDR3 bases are TGTGCCAGCTCACCACCTGGGTTCATCGGGACTAGTGGTTCCGAGAAGTACTTC. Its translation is CASSPPGFIGTSGSEKYF.

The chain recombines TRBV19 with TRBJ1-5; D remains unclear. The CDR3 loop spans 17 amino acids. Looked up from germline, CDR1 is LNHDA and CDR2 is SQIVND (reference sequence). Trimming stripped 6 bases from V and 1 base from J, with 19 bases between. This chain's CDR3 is CASSFNRGVKSNQPQHF. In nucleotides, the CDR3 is TGTGCCAGTAGCTTCAATCGCGGGGTTAAAAGCAATCAGCCCCAGCATTTT.

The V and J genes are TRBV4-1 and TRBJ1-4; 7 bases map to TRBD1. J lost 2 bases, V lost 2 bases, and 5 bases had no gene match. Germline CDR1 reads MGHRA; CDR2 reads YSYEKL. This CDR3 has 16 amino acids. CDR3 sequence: CASSQYLQGTNEKLFF. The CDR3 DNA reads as TGCGCCAGCAGCCAATACCTACAGGGGACTAATGAAAAACTGTTTTTT.

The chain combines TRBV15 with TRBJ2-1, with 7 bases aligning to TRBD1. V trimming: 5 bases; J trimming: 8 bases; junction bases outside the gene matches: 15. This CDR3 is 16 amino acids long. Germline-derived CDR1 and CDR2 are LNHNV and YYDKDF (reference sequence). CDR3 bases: TGTGCCACCAGCCAGATGTGGGCAGGGGGTCGAGATGAGCAGTTCTTC. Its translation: CATSQMWAGGRDEQFF. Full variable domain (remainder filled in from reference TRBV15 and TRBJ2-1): DAMVIQNPRYQVTQFGKPVTLSCSQTLNHNVMYWYQQKSSQAPKLLFHYYDKDFNNEADTPDNFQSRRPNTSFCFLDIRSPGLGDTAMYLCATSQMWAGGRDEQFFGPGTRLTVL.

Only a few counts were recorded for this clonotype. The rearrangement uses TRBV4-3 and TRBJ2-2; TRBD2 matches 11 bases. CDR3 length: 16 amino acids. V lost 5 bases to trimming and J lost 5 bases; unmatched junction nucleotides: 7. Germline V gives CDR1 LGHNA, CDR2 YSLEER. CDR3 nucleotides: TGCGCCAGCAGCAAACTAGCGGGAGTTGGGACCGGGGAGCTGTTTTTT. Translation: CASSKLAGVGTGELFF.

The CDR3 reads CASSFPASYGYTF. The CDR3 nucleotides read TGTGCCAGCAGTTTTCCAGCTAGCTATGGCTACACCTTC. The rearrangement joins TRBV28 to TRBJ1-2; D is uncertain. Germline CDR1 MDHEN, CDR2 SYDVKM. This CDR3 has 13 amino acids. V was cut by 3 bases and J by 4 bases, with 9 bases left in between.

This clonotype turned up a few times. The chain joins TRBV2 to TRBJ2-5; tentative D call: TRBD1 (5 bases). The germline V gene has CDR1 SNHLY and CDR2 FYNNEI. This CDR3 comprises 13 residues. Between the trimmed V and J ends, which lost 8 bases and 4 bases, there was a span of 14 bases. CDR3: CASARGFGETQYF. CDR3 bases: TGTGCCAGCGCTAGGGGTTTCGGAGAGACCCAGTACTTC.

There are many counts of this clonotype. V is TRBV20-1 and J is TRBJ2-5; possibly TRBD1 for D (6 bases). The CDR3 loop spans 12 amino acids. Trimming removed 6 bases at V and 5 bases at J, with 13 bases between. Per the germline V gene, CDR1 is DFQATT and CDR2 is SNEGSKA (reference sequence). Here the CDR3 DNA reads TGCAGTGCCGCCGGACAGTCGGAGACCCAGTACTTC. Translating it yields CSAAGQSETQYF.

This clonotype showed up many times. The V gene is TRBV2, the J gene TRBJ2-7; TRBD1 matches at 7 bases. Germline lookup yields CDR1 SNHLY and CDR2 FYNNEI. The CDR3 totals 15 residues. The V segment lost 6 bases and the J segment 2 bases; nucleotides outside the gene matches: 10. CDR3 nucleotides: TGTGCCAGCAGGGGTAGGGGGACAGTCCCCTACGAGCAGTACTTC. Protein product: CASRGRGTVPYEQYF.

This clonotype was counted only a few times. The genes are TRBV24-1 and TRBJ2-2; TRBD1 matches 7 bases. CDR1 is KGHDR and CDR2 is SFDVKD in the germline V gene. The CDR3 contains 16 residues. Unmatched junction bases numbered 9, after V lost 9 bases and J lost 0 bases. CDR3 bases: TGTGCCACCCGTAACACCGGGACAGCGAACACCGGGGAGCTGTTTTTT. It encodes CATRNTGTANTGELFF.

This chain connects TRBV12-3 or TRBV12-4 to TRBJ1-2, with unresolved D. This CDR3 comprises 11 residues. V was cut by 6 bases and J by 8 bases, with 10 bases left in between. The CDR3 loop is CASSPGKGYTF. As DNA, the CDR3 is TGTGCCAGCAGCCCCGGAAAGGGCTACACCTTC.

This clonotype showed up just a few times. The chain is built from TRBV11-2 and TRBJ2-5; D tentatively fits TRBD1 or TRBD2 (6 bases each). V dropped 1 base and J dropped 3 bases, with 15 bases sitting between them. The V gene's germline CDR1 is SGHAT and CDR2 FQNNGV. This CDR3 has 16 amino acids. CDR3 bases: TGTGCCAGCAGCTTAGTAGGGGGGCGGTTTGAAGAGACCCAGTACTTC. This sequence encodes CASSLVGGRFEETQYF.

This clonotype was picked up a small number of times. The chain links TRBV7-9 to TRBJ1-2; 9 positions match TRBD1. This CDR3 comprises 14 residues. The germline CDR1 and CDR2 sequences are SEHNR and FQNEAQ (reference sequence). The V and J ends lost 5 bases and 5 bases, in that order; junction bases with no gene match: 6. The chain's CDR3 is CASSEGQGYYGYTF. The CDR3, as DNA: TGTGCCAGCAGCGAGGGACAGGGTTATTATGGCTACACCTTC.

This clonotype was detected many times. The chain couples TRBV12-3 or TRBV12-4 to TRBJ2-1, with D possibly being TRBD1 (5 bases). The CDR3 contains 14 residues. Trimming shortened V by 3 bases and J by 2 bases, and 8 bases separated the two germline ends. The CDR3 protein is CASSFQGTYNEQFF. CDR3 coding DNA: TGTGCCAGCAGTTTCCAGGGTACCTACAATGAGCAGTTCTTC.

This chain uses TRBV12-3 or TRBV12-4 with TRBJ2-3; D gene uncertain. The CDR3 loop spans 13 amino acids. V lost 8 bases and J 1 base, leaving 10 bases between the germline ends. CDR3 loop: CASGPSGTDTQYF. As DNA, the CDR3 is TGTGCCAGCGGCCCCTCGGGCACAGATACGCAGTATTTT.

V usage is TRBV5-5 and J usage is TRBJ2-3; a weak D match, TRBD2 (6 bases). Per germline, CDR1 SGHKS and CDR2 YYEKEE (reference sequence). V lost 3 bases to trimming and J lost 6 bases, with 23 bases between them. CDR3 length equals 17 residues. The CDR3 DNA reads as TGTGCCAGCAGCTGGACACCGGGAGCAGCTGGGCCGGATACGCAGTATTTT. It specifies CASSWTPGAAGPDTQYF.

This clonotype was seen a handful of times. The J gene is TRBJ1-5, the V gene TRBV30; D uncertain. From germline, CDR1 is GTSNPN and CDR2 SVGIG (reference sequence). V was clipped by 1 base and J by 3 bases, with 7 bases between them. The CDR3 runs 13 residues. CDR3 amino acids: CAWSGRANQPQHF. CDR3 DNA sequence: TGTGCCTGGAGTGGAAGAGCCAATCAGCCCCAGCATTTT.

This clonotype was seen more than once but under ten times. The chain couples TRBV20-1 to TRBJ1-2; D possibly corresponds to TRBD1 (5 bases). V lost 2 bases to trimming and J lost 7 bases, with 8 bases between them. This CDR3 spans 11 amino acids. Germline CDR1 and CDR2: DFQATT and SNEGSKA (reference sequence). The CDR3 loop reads CSARKGSGYTF. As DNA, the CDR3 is TGCAGTGCTAGAAAGGGGTCTGGCTACACCTTC.

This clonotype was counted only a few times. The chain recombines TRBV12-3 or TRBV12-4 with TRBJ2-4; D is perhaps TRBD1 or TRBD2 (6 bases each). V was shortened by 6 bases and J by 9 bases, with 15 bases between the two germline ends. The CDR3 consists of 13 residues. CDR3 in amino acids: CASREGDVRIQYF. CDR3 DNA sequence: TGTGCCAGCAGGGAGGGGGACGTGCGCATTCAGTACTTC.

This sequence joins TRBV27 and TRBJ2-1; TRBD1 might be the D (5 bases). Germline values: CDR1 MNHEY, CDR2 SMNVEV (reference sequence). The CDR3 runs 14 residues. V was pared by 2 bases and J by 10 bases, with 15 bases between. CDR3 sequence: CASSLPSQGDEQFF. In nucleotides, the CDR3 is TGTGCCAGCAGTTTACCCTCGCAGGGTGACGAGCAGTTCTTC.

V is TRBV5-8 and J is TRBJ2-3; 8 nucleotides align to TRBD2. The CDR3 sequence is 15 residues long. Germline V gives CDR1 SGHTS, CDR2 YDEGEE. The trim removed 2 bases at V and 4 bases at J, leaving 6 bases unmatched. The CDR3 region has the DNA TGTGCCAGCAGCTTCGAGCGGGAGAGTTCAGATACGCAGTATTTT. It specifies CASSFERESSDTQYF.

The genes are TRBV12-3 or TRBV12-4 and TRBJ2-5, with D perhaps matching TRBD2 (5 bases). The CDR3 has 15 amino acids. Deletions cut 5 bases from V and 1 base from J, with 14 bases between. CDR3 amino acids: CASSVDAGLQETQYF. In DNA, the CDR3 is TGTGCCAGCAGTGTAGATGCCGGACTCCAAGAGACCCAGTACTTC.

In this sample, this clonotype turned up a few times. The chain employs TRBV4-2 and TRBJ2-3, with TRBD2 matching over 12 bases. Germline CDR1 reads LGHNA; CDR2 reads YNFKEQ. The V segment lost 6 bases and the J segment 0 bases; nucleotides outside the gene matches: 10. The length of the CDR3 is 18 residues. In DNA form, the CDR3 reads TGTGCCAGCAGTGCAAGCCGAGGACTAGCGGGAAGCACAGATACGCAGTATTTT. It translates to CASSASRGLAGSTDTQYF.

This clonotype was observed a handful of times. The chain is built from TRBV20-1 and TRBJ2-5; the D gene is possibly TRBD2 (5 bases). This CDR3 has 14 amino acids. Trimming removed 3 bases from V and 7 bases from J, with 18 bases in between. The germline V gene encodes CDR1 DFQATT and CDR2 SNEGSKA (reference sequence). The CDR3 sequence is CSASSWTHLGTQYF. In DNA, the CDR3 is TGCAGTGCTAGTTCTTGGACTCACCTGGGGACCCAGTACTTC.

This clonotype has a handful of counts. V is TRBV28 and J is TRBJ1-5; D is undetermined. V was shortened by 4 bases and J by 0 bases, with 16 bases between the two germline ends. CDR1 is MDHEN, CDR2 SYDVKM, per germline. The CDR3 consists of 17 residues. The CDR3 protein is CASSSLRASYSNQPQHF. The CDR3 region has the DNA TGTGCCAGCAGTTCTCTAAGGGCCTCCTATAGCAATCAGCCCCAGCATTTT.

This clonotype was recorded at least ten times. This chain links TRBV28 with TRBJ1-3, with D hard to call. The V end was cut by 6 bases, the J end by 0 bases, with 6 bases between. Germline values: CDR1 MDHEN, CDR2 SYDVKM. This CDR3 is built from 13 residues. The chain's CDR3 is CASSLASGNTIYF. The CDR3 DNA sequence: TGTGCCAGCAGCCTTGCCTCTGGAAACACCATATATTTT.

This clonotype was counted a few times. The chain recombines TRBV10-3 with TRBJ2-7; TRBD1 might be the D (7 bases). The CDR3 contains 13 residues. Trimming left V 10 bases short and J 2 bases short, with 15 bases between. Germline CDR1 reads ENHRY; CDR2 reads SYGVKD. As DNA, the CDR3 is TGTGCCACCAGGGCGGGACAGACCTACGAGCAGTACTTC. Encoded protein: CATRAGQTYEQYF.